The clone carrying this TCR beta chain was counted a single time. The data originate from a study of blood T cell repertoires in COVID-19. Across the whole study: Samples of COVID-19 (acute and convalescent) were obtained from the United States, Italy and Spain. T cells, B-cell-depleted T cells, or PBMCs supplied cDNA or gDNA.

Measured with immunoSEQ multiplex PCR; TCRdb has only the in-frame clones, and not every one. The table includes roughly 400,000 clones, 88% detected once. Trimming cost V 3 bases and J 6 bases; bases outside gene matches: 11. The CDR3 covers 15 residues. Germline CDR1 reads SGHRS; CDR2 reads YFSETQ. The study drew participants aged about 18 to 89 years from some 25 US areas. This TCR derives from a woman in her forties with acute COVID-19. The gene calls are TRBV5-1 and TRBJ2-7, with TRBD1 matching over 8 bases. The sequenced sample was PBMCs or T cells enriched from blood (not recorded which). The CDR3 coding sequence is TGCGCCAGCAGCTCGCCAGGGGGCGCAGGCTCCGAGCAGTACTTC. This translates into CASSSPGGAGSEQYF.